This note documents a single T cell receptor (beta chain) sequence. This record comes from a study of blood T cell repertoires in COVID-19. Study summary: In each case, the material was cDNA or gDNA derived from T cells, B-cell-depleted T cells, or PBMCs.

The study counted Cohort 3 donors as recovered given two negative PCRs, clearance, or symptom resolution. Assay: immunoSEQ multiplex PCR; the TCRdb copy retains only in-frame clones and omits some. The sample gives around 300,000 clones, around 85% of which show up once; 6% to 7% is in the top ten. Germline CDR1 is SNHLY and CDR2 is FYNNEI. The CDR3 contains 14 residues. Trimming removed 6 bases at V and 2 bases at J, with 10 bases between. This sequence joins TRBV2 and TRBJ1-4; D is uncertain. The sample comprised PBMCs or T cells enriched from blood (not recorded which). This TCR was recovered from a woman between 40 and 50 years old who had recovered from COVID-19. The CDR3 reads CASRRTGTNEKLFF. The CDR3 DNA sequence: TGTGCCAGCAGGCGGACGGGGACTAATGAAAAACTGTTTTTT.